The TCR beta chain described here comes from a study of blood T cell repertoires in COVID-19. Produced via immunoSEQ multiplex PCR; TCRdb's table is partial and in-frame only. The data contain fewer than 400,000 clones, about nine tenths of them seen just once; the ten biggest clones take up roughly 4.5%. The germline CDR1 and CDR2 sequences are MDHEN and SYDVKM. The CDR3 extends over 13 amino acids. Trimming shortened V by 2 bases and J by 8 bases, and 12 bases separated the two germline ends. Source material: PBMCs or T cells enriched from blood (not recorded which). This receptor was identified in a man younger than 40 who had recovered from COVID-19. The chain combines TRBV28 with TRBJ1-2; D not certain. CDR3 nucleotide sequence: TGTGCCAGCAGTTTAGTCCCTTCGCGGGGCTACACCTTC. Its translation: CASSLVPSRGYTF.